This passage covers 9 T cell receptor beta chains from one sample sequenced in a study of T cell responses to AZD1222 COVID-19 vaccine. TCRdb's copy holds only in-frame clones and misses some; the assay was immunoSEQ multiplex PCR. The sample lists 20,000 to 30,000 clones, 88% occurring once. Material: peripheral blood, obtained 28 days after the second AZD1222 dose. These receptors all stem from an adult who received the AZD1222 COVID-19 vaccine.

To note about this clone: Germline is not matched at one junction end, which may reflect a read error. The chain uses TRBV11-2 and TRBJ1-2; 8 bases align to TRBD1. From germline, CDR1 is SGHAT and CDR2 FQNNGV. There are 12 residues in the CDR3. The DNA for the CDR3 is TGTGCCAGCAGCCCCAATCCGGGACAGGTGTACTTC. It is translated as CASSPNPGQVYF.

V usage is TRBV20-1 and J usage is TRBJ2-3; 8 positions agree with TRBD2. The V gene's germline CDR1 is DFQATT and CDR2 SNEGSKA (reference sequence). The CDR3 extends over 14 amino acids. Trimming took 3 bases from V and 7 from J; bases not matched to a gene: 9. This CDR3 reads CSASTGGTLNTQYF. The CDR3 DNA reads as TGCAGTGCTAGTACGGGGGGGACTTTGAATACGCAGTATTTT.

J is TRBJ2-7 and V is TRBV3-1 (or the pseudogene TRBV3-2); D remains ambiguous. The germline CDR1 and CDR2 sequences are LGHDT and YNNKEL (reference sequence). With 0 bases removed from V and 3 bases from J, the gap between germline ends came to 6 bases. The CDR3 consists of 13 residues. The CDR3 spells CASSQDWGYEQYF. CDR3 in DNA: TGTGCCAGCAGCCAAGATTGGGGCTACGAGCAGTACTTC.

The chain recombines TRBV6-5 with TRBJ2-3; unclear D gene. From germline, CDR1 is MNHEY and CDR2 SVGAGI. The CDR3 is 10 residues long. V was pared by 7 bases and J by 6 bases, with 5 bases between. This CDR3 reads CASNGDTQYF. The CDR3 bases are TGTGCCAGCAACGGTGATACGCAGTATTTT.

This chain's CDR3 is CASSRALGSETQYF. As DNA, the CDR3 is TGTGCCAGCAGTCGTGCCCTGGGGTCGGAGACCCAGTACTTC. The chain couples TRBV28 to TRBJ2-5, with D unclear. Trimming removed 5 bases from V and 5 bases from J, with 15 bases in between. The CDR3 loop spans 14 amino acids. CDR1 is MDHEN and CDR2 is SYDVKM in the germline V gene. The complete variable domain, with remaining parts taken from reference TRBV28 and TRBJ2-5, reads DVKVTQSSRYLVKRTGEKVFLECVQDMDHENMFWYRQDPGLGLRLIYFSYDVKMKEKGDIPEGYSVSREKKERFSLILESASTNQTSMYLCASSRALGSETQYFGPGTRLLVL.

Here the CDR3 reads CASIQYRLYGYTF. CDR3 nucleotide sequence: TGTGCCAGCATCCAATACCGTCTATATGGCTACACCTTC. The rearrangement uses TRBV12-1 and TRBJ1-2. TRBV12-1 is a pseudogene. The CDR3 has 13 amino acids.

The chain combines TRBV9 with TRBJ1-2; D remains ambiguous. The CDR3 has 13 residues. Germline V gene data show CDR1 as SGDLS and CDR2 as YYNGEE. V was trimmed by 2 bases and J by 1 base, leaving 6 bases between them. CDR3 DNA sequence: TGTGCCAGCAGCGTTTCCGGTAACTATGGCTACACCTTC. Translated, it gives CASSVSGNYGYTF. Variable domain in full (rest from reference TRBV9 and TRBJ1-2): DSGVTQTPKHLITATGQRVTLRCSPRSGDLSVYWYQQSLDQGLQFLIQYYNGEERAKGNILERFSAQQFPDLHSELNLSSLELGDSALYFCASSVSGNYGYTFGSGTRLTVV.

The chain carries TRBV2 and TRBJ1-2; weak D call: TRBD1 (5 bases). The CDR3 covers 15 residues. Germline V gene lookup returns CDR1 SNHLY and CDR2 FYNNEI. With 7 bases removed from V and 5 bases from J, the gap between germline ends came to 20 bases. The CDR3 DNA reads TGTGCCAGCACTCAATCCCCAGGGATAGGATATGGCTACACCTTC. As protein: CASTQSPGIGYGYTF.

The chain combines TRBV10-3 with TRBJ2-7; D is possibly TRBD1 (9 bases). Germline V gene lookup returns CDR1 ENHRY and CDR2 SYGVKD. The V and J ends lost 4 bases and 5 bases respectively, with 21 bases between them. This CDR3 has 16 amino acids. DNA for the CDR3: TGTGCCATCAGTGCCGCGGGGGGACAGGGTTCTCACGAGCAGTACTTC. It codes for CAISAAGGQGSHEQYF.